These 27 T cell receptor beta chains were sequenced from one sample in a study of blood T cell repertoires in COVID-19. The data were produced by immunoSEQ multiplex PCR, yet TCRdb's version contains in-frame clones alone and is incomplete. The sample consists of about 70,000 clones, approximately 90% of them appearing once. Sequenced material: peripheral blood. The receptors were gathered from a human donor in a cohort sampled during active COVID-19.

In DNA, the CDR3 is TGTGCCAGCAGTAGATCTAGCGGGGGATGGTACCAAGAGACCCAGTACTTC. This codes for CASSRSSGGWYQETQYF. The rearrangement uses TRBV28 and TRBJ2-5, with 10 bases that match TRBD2. Germline loops: CDR1 MDHEN, CDR2 SYDVKM. The V segment lost 5 bases and the J segment 0 bases; nucleotides outside the gene matches: 9. The CDR3 is 17 amino acids.

The chain employs TRBV27 and TRBJ2-7, with D maybe TRBD2 (6 bases). This CDR3 is 13 amino acids long. Looked up from germline, CDR1 is MNHEY and CDR2 is SMNVEV (reference sequence). The V gene lost 5 bases and the J gene lost 2 bases, with 10 bases spanning the gap. The CDR3 region is CASSRSGTYEQYF. The CDR3 DNA follows: TGTGCCAGCAGTCGTAGCGGTACCTACGAGCAGTACTTC.

The rearrangement joins TRBV2 to TRBJ2-5; TRBD2 agrees at 7 bases. Germline CDR1 and CDR2: SNHLY and FYNNEI. The CDR3 consists of 14 residues. V lost 6 bases to trimming and J lost 1 base; unmatched junction nucleotides: 5. The CDR3, as DNA: TGTGCCAGCAGCGGGGGGACCATCCAAGAGACCCAGTACTTC. Encoded protein: CASSGGTIQETQYF. Using reference TRBV2 and TRBJ2-5 for the parts outside the CDR3, the full variable domain is EPEVTQTPSHQVTQMGQEVILRCVPISNHLYFYWYRQILGQKVEFLVSFYNNEISEKSEIFDDQFSVERPDGSNFTLKIRSTKLEDSAMYFCASSGGTIQETQYFGPGTRLLVL.

The rearrangement joins TRBV7-9 to TRBJ2-7; D may be TRBD1 (6 bases). Germline CDR1 and CDR2: SEHNR and FQNEAQ (reference sequence). V gave up 5 bases and J gave up 1 base, with 12 bases separating them. The CDR3 extends over 14 amino acids. For the CDR3, the DNA is TGTGCCAGCAGCGCCATAGGGGGTTCCTACGAGCAGTACTTC. Its translation: CASSAIGGSYEQYF.

V is TRBV6-5 and J is TRBJ1-2; D might be TRBD1 (5 bases). The length of the CDR3 is 15 residues. The ends were cut back, 4 bases at V and 3 bases at J, with 15 bases in the middle. Germline lookup yields CDR1 MNHEY and CDR2 SVGAGI. This CDR3 is CASSFNSGTYYGYTF. The CDR3 DNA reads as TGTGCCAGCAGTTTTAATTCCGGGACTTACTATGGCTACACCTTC.

The rearrangement uses TRBV13 and TRBJ1-1, with 7 bases aligning to TRBD1. The trim removed 5 bases at V and 1 base at J, leaving 7 bases unmatched. CDR3 length: 15 amino acids. Germline values: CDR1 PRHDT, CDR2 FYEKMQ (reference sequence). CDR3 protein: CASSPATGPNTEAFF. As DNA, the CDR3 is TGTGCCAGCAGCCCCGCGACAGGGCCGAACACTGAAGCTTTCTTT.

The chain couples TRBV11-3 to TRBJ1-1; 11 bases are shared with TRBD1. CDR1 is SGHNT and CDR2 is YENEEA in the germline V gene. V lost 3 bases and J lost 3; bases outside the gene matches: 12. This CDR3 is 18 amino acids long. The CDR3: CASSFPPGQGVMDTEAFF. In DNA form, the CDR3 reads TGTGCCAGCAGCTTCCCCCCGGGACAGGGGGTAATGGACACTGAAGCTTTCTTT.

This chain links TRBV9 with TRBJ2-7; tentative D call: TRBD1 (5 bases). V was clipped by 4 bases and J by 0 bases, with 11 bases between them. The CDR3 runs to 14 residues. Per germline, CDR1 SGDLS and CDR2 YYNGEE. CDR3 nucleotides: TGTGCCAGCAGCACATCAGGGAACTCCTACGAGCAGTACTTC. Translated, it gives CASSTSGNSYEQYF.

The V gene is TRBV30, the J gene TRBJ1-4; 8 bases agree with TRBD1. The germline V gene encodes CDR1 GTSNPN and CDR2 SVGIG (reference sequence). The CDR3 sequence is 14 residues long. The ends lost 0 bases at V and 5 bases at J; junction bases unmatched: 2. The CDR3 coding sequence is TGTGCCTGGAGTGTTCGACAGGGGAATGAAAAACTGTTTTTT. As protein: CAWSVRQGNEKLFF.

V is TRBV6-5 and J is TRBJ2-3, with 7 bases that match TRBD1. The germline V gene has CDR1 MNHEY and CDR2 SVGAGI. The CDR3 loop spans 16 amino acids. V was pared by 0 bases and J by 0 bases, with 3 bases of the junction left unmatched. The CDR3 sequence is CASSYSTGLSTDTQYF. In DNA, the CDR3 is TGTGCCAGCAGTTACTCGACAGGGCTTAGCACAGATACGCAGTATTTT.

This chain joins TRBV19 and TRBJ2-7; perhaps TRBD2 as D (7 bases). The CDR3 loop spans 13 amino acids. V lost 9 bases, J lost 6 bases, and 18 bases lay in between. Per germline, CDR1 LNHDA and CDR2 SQIVND (reference sequence). In DNA, the CDR3 is TGTGCCAGCAACGAATGGGGGGGCGGCGAGCAGTACTTC. This translates into CASNEWGGGEQYF.

The rearrangement links TRBV27 to TRBJ1-2, with TRBD1 matching 9 bases. Germline loops: CDR1 MNHEY, CDR2 SMNVEV (reference sequence). V lost 6 bases to trimming and J lost 6 bases; unmatched junction nucleotides: 8. There are 14 residues in the CDR3. The CDR3 loop is CASRGTGGRNGYTF. In DNA form, the CDR3 reads TGTGCCAGCAGGGGAACAGGGGGCAGGAATGGCTACACCTTC.

V and J are TRBV28 and TRBJ1-2; 7 positions agree with TRBD1. CDR3 size: 15 residues. After removal of 6 bases from V and 3 bases from J, the junction contained 10 bases not matched to a gene. Germline values: CDR1 MDHEN, CDR2 SYDVKM. In DNA form, the CDR3 reads TGTGCCAGCAGGCCACAGGGGAGCACTTACTATGGCTACACCTTC. It translates to CASRPQGSTYYGYTF.

This clone was counted only a few times. This chain connects TRBV11-2 to TRBJ2-7, with D uncertain. Between the trimmed V and J ends, which lost 1 base and 6 bases, there was a span of 10 bases. CDR1 and CDR2 (germline): SGHAT, FQNNGV. The CDR3 totals 13 residues. The CDR3 loop reads CASSLVRYGEQYF. CDR3 nucleotide sequence: TGTGCCAGCAGCTTAGTGCGATACGGCGAGCAGTACTTC.

This clone has just one count. This chain links TRBV5-4 with TRBJ1-2; 10 bases align to TRBD1. V lost 4 bases and J lost 1; bases outside the gene matches: 4. The germline V gene has CDR1 SGHNT and CDR2 YYREEE (reference sequence). This CDR3 has 15 residues. The chain's CDR3 is CASSPDRGFNYGYTF. CDR3 DNA: TGTGCCAGCAGCCCGGACAGGGGGTTTAACTATGGCTACACCTTC.

The chain couples TRBV5-1 to TRBJ1-3, with D perhaps matching TRBD1 (5 bases). The CDR3 loop spans 13 amino acids. CDR1 SGHRS and CDR2 YFSETQ come from the germline V gene. With 5 bases removed from V and 1 base from J, the gap between germline ends came to 7 bases. The CDR3 region has the DNA TGCGCCAGCAGGACAGCATCTGGAAACACCATATATTTT. It codes for CASRTASGNTIYF.

V gene TRBV13 combines with J gene TRBJ1-2; 10 bases line up with TRBD1. Germline V lookup: CDR1 PRHDT, CDR2 FYEKMQ (reference sequence). V trimming: 5 bases; J trimming: 5 bases; junction bases outside the gene matches: 2. CDR3 length equals 13 residues. CDR3 sequence: CASSRDRGYGYTF. The CDR3 bases are TGTGCCAGCAGCCGGGACAGGGGTTATGGCTACACCTTC.

As concerns this clone: The sample contains more than one DNA sequence encoding this CDR3. This chain uses TRBV27 with TRBJ1-1, with D perhaps TRBD1 (6 bases). Germline-derived CDR1 and CDR2 are MNHEY and SMNVEV (reference sequence). Trimming took off 5 bases at V and 6 bases at J, with 13 bases between the two ends. CDR3 length equals 13 residues. The CDR3 sequence: CASSGKRTAEAFF. The CDR3 DNA reads TGTGCCAGCAGTGGAAAGAGGACAGCTGAAGCTTTCTTT.

The chain combines TRBV12-3 or TRBV12-4 with TRBJ1-3; no clear D gene. This CDR3 has 13 amino acids. Trimming took 5 bases from V and 1 from J, leaving 6 bases between them. The CDR3 DNA follows: TGTGCCAGCAGTCCCCTGTCTGGAAACACCATATATTTT. This gives the protein CASSPLSGNTIYF.

This chain connects TRBV6-6 to TRBJ1-6; 7 positions match TRBD1. The CDR3 sequence is 17 residues long. J gave up 3 bases and V 5 bases, and 10 bases lay outside the gene matches. CDR1 is MNHNY, CDR2 SVGAGI, per germline (reference sequence). CDR3 sequence reads: CASSHILRDSYNSPLHF. CDR3 sequence (DNA): TGTGCCAGCAGTCACATCCTCCGGGACAGCTATAATTCACCCCTCCACTTT.

The V and J genes are TRBV6-5 and TRBJ2-3; D is possibly TRBD1 (5 bases). The ends were cut back, 6 bases at V and 4 bases at J, with 17 bases in the middle. Germline V gives CDR1 MNHEY, CDR2 SVGAGI. The CDR3 contains 15 residues. Written as DNA, the CDR3 is TGTGCCAGCAGAGACAGCAGGGTCAAGGCAGATACGCAGTATTTT. Translating gives CASRDSRVKADTQYF.

The rearrangement joins TRBV24-1 to TRBJ1-1; D perhaps matches TRBD1 (6 bases). Germline V gene lookup returns CDR1 KGHDR and CDR2 SFDVKD. The CDR3 contains 15 residues. The V end was cut by 0 bases, the J end by 6 bases, with 13 bases between. CDR3 sequence: CATSDLTGLASEAFF. CDR3 DNA sequence: TGTGCCACCAGTGATTTGACAGGGTTGGCTTCTGAAGCTTTCTTT.

This rearrangement joins TRBV13 to TRBJ2-7, with 9 bases identical to TRBD1. Germline values: CDR1 PRHDT, CDR2 FYEKMQ (reference sequence). V lost 5 bases and J lost 4; bases outside the gene matches: 9. The CDR3 runs to 15 residues. This chain's CDR3 is CASSPRTGENYEQYF. CDR3 bases: TGTGCCAGCAGCCCCCGGACAGGGGAGAATTACGAGCAGTACTTC.

The V gene is TRBV9, the J gene TRBJ2-5; 8 bases agree with TRBD2. Per germline, CDR1 SGDLS and CDR2 YYNGEE. Germline trimming cut 4 bases from V and 2 bases from J; bases unmatched to any gene: 10. This CDR3 spans 16 amino acids. The CDR3 is CASSPLAGRRQETQYF. The CDR3 bases are TGTGCCAGCAGCCCGCTAGCGGGCCGTCGACAAGAGACCCAGTACTTC.

This chain joins TRBV4-1 and TRBJ2-7, with 8 bases lining up with TRBD2. The V and J ends lost 1 base and 1 base, in that order; junction bases with no gene match: 6. The length of the CDR3 is 16 residues. In germline, CDR1 is MGHRA, CDR2 YSYEKL. The CDR3 bases are TGCGCCAGCAGCCAAGCCGCTAGCGGGTTATCCTACGAGCAGTACTTC. This codes for CASSQAASGLSYEQYF.

The chain is built from TRBV6-2 or TRBV6-3 and TRBJ1-2, with 7 bases identical to TRBD1. This CDR3 contains 16 residues. The trim removed 0 bases at V and 5 bases at J, leaving 9 bases unmatched. Germline CDR1 and CDR2: MNHEY and SVGEGT. The CDR3 sequence is CASSYSRDRVFYGYTF. The CDR3 region has the DNA TGTGCCAGCAGTTACTCGCGCGACAGGGTTTTTTATGGCTACACCTTC.

The V and J genes are TRBV29-1 and TRBJ1-1, with 8 bases fitting TRBD1. The CDR3 totals 14 residues. In germline, CDR1 is SQVTM, CDR2 ANQGSEA. J lost 7 bases, V lost 0 bases, and 7 bases had no gene match. The CDR3 region has the DNA TGCAGCGTTGAAGATCGTAACAGGGGGAGTGAAGCTTTCTTT. Encoded protein: CSVEDRNRGSEAFF.